This T cell receptor beta chain was identified in a study of T-cell memory formation after mild COVID-19. General study results and limits: What remained unconfirmed was the SARS-CoV-2 specificity of second-wave clones peaking on day 37. CD4+ contracting clones lay mainly in CM and EM, CD8+ ones in EMRA. Clones that contracted from day 15 to 85 were balanced CD4/CD8, while later expanders leaned CD4+.

Trimming removed 3 bases at V and 1 base at J, with 18 bases between. Germline CDR1 and CDR2: SEHNR and FQNEAQ (reference sequence). The CDR3 is 18 amino acids. This clonotype was observed a few times. As yet, its antigen is unknown. TCRalpha and TCRbeta libraries used 5'RACE with constant-segment primers and UMIs. Each CDR3 protein gets one entry after TCRdb re-called the 5' RACE reads with MiXCR. Of just under 350,000 distinct CDR3 sequences listed, over 10% are singletons. Sample: PBMCs or a T cell subset sorted from them (not recorded which). This TCR was recovered from a man aged 18 to 30 who had mild COVID-19 (a few samples of this study predate the infection). Cell type and time point are not known. The V and J genes are TRBV7-9 and TRBJ2-2, with a tentative D call TRBD1 (5 bases). The CDR3 reads CASSFLFGSGKNTGELFF. In DNA, the CDR3 is TGTGCCAGCAGCTTTCTTTTCGGATCAGGGAAGAACACCGGGGAGCTGTTTTTT.